These 32 T cell receptor beta chains were sequenced from one sample in a study of human T cells and chemical hapten exposure. TCRdb reanalysed the RACE reads using MiXCR and keeps one entry per CDR3 protein. The profile shows 75,000 to 100,000 distinct CDR3 sequences, approximately 13% of them singletons. Sample time point: patch test 1, 2 weeks after DPC sensitization. Treatment noted: therapeutic diphenylcyclopropenone sensitization with weekly scalp DPC. Specimen: whole blood, collected in connection with sensitization to the hapten diphenylcyclopropenone (DPC). The receptors shown here come from a woman in her thirties or forties with alopecia areata. Some clones in this sample may be carry-over from other donors' samples.

V and J are TRBV3-1 and TRBJ2-1, with D possibly being TRBD2 (7 bases). Per germline, CDR1 LGHDT and CDR2 YNNKEL (reference sequence). Trimming took off 10 bases at V and 4 bases at J, with 14 bases between the two ends. CDR3 length equals 13 residues. The CDR3 loop is CATERGAYNEQFF. CDR3 coding DNA: TGTGCCACTGAACGGGGGGCGTACAATGAGCAGTTCTTC.

The rearrangement uses TRBV11-1 and TRBJ2-1; possibly TRBD2 for D (5 bases). V shed 6 bases and J shed 9 bases, with 18 bases lying between them. Germline V CDR1 and CDR2: SGHAT, FQDESV (reference sequence). This CDR3 comprises 14 residues. The CDR3 sequence: CASSSATSPVEQFF. For the CDR3, the DNA is TGTGCCAGCAGTTCCGCAACTAGTCCGGTTGAGCAGTTCTTC.

This clonotype was seen once. The chain has TRBV7-3 and TRBJ2-2; weak D call: TRBD1 (6 bases). This CDR3 comprises 15 residues. V was pared by 6 bases and J by 5 bases, with 16 bases between. CDR1 SGHTA and CDR2 FQGTGA come from the germline V gene. In DNA, the CDR3 is TGTGCCAGCAGGCGACAGGCGTCGAGGACCGGGGAGCTGTTTTTT. It codes for CASRRQASRTGELFF.

The chain employs TRBV7-2 and TRBJ1-4; D remains unclear. This CDR3 is 14 amino acids long. Per the germline V gene, CDR1 is SGHTA and CDR2 is FQGNSA. The V end was cut by 5 bases, the J end by 7 bases, with 14 bases between. The CDR3 DNA is TGTGCCAGCAGCGGAGGTGGTGTCACTGAAAAACTGTTTTTT. It is translated as CASSGGGVTEKLFF.

This clonotype was detected a few times. The chain uses TRBV28 and TRBJ2-7; 7 nucleotides agree with TRBD1. Germline V gene lookup returns CDR1 MDHEN and CDR2 SYDVKM. The V and J ends lost 5 bases and 3 bases, in that order; junction bases with no gene match: 7. The CDR3 covers 14 residues. The CDR3 here is CASSPGQIIYEQYF. CDR3 DNA: TGTGCCAGCAGTCCGGGACAGATTATCTACGAGCAGTACTTC.

The CDR3 DNA reads TGCAGTGCTAGAGATTTCGCTAGCGTTCCCGGGGAGCTGTTTTTT. Residues: CSARDFASVPGELFF. The V and J genes are TRBV20-1 and TRBJ2-2; maybe TRBD2 (6 bases). Trimming cost V 0 bases and J 6 bases, with 14 bases left between them. The CDR3 has 15 residues. The germline CDR1 and CDR2 sequences are DFQATT and SNEGSKA (reference sequence).

This clonotype was seen ten or more times. V gene TRBV6-5 combines with J gene TRBJ1-2, with 10 bases lining up with TRBD1. This CDR3 comprises 13 residues. The V gene's germline CDR1 is MNHEY and CDR2 SVGAGI. V shed 10 bases, J shed 8 bases, and the junction held 10 bases outside the gene matches. The CDR3 DNA sequence: TGTGCCATCGGACCGGGACAGGGGAAGGGCTACACCTTC. Protein sequence: CAIGPGQGKGYTF.

The chain combines TRBV28 with TRBJ1-6, with 8 bases matching TRBD1. V lost 8 bases to trimming and J lost 5 bases; unmatched junction nucleotides: 14. The CDR3 sequence is 17 residues long. Germline V gives CDR1 MDHEN, CDR2 SYDVKM. CDR3 sequence (DNA): TGTGCCAGCGGCATCTCAGGGGGCGCTGGGAATAATTCACCCCTCCACTTT. Protein product: CASGISGGAGNNSPLHF. Full variable domain (rest looked up from reference TRBV28 and TRBJ1-6): DVKVTQSSRYLVKRTGEKVFLECVQDMDHENMFWYRQDPGLGLRLIYFSYDVKMKEKGDIPEGYSVSREKKERFSLILESASTNQTSMYLCASGISGGAGNNSPLHFGNGTRLTVT.

At least ten counts were recorded for this clonotype. The chain joins TRBV7-9 to TRBJ2-2; D perhaps matches TRBD2 (6 bases). From germline, CDR1 is SEHNR and CDR2 FQNEAQ (reference sequence). The CDR3 is 15 amino acids. V was shortened by 6 bases and J by 2 bases, with 13 bases between the two germline ends. The CDR3, as DNA: TGTGCCAGCAGACCCCCGGGACTTAACACCGGGGAGCTGTTTTTT. Translation: CASRPPGLNTGELFF.

In DNA form, the CDR3 reads TGTGCCAGCAGTACTATTTGGGGACAGTTGCCTAACAATGAGCAGTTCTTC. As protein: CASSTIWGQLPNNEQFF. The rearrangement joins TRBV27 to TRBJ2-1; TRBD1 matches 7 bases. V was clipped by 5 bases and J by 5 bases; unmatched bases: 15. Germline V lookup: CDR1 MNHEY, CDR2 SMNVEV (reference sequence). This CDR3 contains 17 residues.

This clonotype was seen a few times. The chain carries TRBV3-1 and TRBJ2-5; a weak D match, TRBD1 (5 bases). V dropped 5 bases and J dropped 4 bases, with 17 bases sitting between them. Per germline, CDR1 LGHDT and CDR2 YNNKEL (reference sequence). The CDR3 runs to 15 residues. The CDR3 DNA reads as TGTGCCAGCAGCTACCAGGCAGGGCGGCGAGAGACCCAGTACTTC. As protein: CASSYQAGRRETQYF.

V is TRBV11-2 and J is TRBJ2-7; 9 bases fit TRBD2. Unmatched junction bases numbered 12, after V lost 1 base and J lost 5 bases. This CDR3 has 17 amino acids. CDR1 SGHAT and CDR2 FQNNGV come from the germline V gene. The CDR3 nucleotides are TGTGCCAGCAGCTTAGTAGGGTCTAGCGGGATACGTGACGAGCAGTACTTC. This codes for CASSLVGSSGIRDEQYF.

The CDR3 sequence is CASRLRAGDLQNYGYTF. The CDR3, as DNA: TGTGCCAGCAGGCTAAGGGCGGGGGACCTCCAGAACTATGGCTACACCTTC. V and J are TRBV6-2 or TRBV6-3 and TRBJ1-2; TRBD1 might be the D (5 bases). The CDR3 covers 17 residues. Trimming shortened V by 6 bases and J by 2 bases, and 22 bases separated the two germline ends. Germline lookup yields CDR1 MNHEY and CDR2 SVGEGT.

The chain carries TRBV5-1 and TRBJ2-2; 7 bases are shared with TRBD2. CDR3 size: 14 residues. Germline lookup yields CDR1 SGHRS and CDR2 YFSETQ. The trim removed 1 base at V and 5 bases at J, leaving 2 bases unmatched. The CDR3 protein is CASSLSGKTGELFF. The CDR3 DNA is TGCGCCAGCAGCTTGAGCGGGAAGACCGGGGAGCTGTTTTTT.

This clonotype came up a few times. The genes are TRBV7-9 and TRBJ2-1, with D possibly TRBD1 on 6 matching bases. The germline V gene encodes CDR1 SEHNR and CDR2 FQNEAQ (reference sequence). Trimming removed 3 bases from V and 4 bases from J, with 22 bases in between. The CDR3 spans 18 residues. CDR3 bases: TGTGCCAGCAGCTTGTCACGGTTTAGGGGGAGTAGATACAATGAGCAGTTCTTC. Translation gives CASSLSRFRGSRYNEQFF.

The chain joins TRBV7-6 to TRBJ2-1; 7 bases align to TRBD2. CDR1 SGHVS and CDR2 FNYEAQ come from the germline V gene. The CDR3 sequence is 15 residues long. The ends lost 2 bases at V and 6 bases at J; junction bases unmatched: 7. The CDR3 DNA follows: TGTGCCAGCAGCTTAACGGCGGGAGTTTTCAATGAGCAGTTCTTC. Its protein product is CASSLTAGVFNEQFF.

This clonotype has at least ten counts. The chain carries TRBV24-1 and TRBJ2-1; possibly TRBD1 for D (5 bases). CDR1 is KGHDR, CDR2 SFDVKD, per germline. The CDR3 covers 14 residues. The germline V and J ends were trimmed by 6 bases and 3 bases, with 11 bases remaining between them. The CDR3 sequence is CATSSVGVYNEQFF. Written as DNA, the CDR3 is TGTGCCACCAGTTCGGTAGGGGTCTACAATGAGCAGTTCTTC.

This clonotype was seen a handful of times. V usage is TRBV23-1 and J usage is TRBJ2-5; D possibly uses TRBD1 or TRBD2 (6 bases each). TRBV23-1 is treated as an ORF (open reading frame) with a function not yet certain. The V end lost 0 bases, the J end lost 2 bases, and 19 bases lay between the germline ends. This CDR3 is 18 amino acids long. The DNA for the CDR3 is TGCGCCAGCAGTCAATCATCCTTTCGGGGGACATCACAAGAGACCCAGTACTTC. The encoded protein is CASSQSSFRGTSQETQYF.

This sequence joins TRBV6-1 and TRBJ2-1, with 7 bases aligning to TRBD2. The germline V gene encodes CDR1 MNHNS and CDR2 SASEGT. There are 14 residues in the CDR3. With 11 bases clipped from V and 6 bases from J, the junction kept 13 bases outside the gene matches. As DNA, the CDR3 is TGTGCCGCACCCCAGGGACTACCAGTCAATGAGCAGTTCTTC. Translation: CAAPQGLPVNEQFF.

Details on this clonotype: At one end, the junction sequence differs from germline, possibly due to a read error. This CDR3 is CATSRDYTYEQYF. DNA for the CDR3: TGTGCCACCAGCCGGGACTACACCTACGAGCAGTACTTC. This chain uses TRBV7-2 with TRBJ2-7, with 7 bases identical to TRBD2. The CDR3 sequence is 13 residues long. Germline V gives CDR1 SGHTA, CDR2 FQGNSA.

This clonotype has only a few counts. The chain has TRBV20-1 and TRBJ2-1; tentatively, D is TRBD1 (5 bases). V gave up 3 bases and J gave up 8 bases, with 11 bases separating them. Germline CDR1 is DFQATT and CDR2 is SNEGSKA (reference sequence). CDR3 size: 12 residues. The CDR3 region is CSASPRGHEQFF. Written as DNA, the CDR3 is TGCAGTGCTAGCCCTAGGGGTCATGAGCAGTTCTTC.

This clonotype came up many times. V gene TRBV7-2 combines with J gene TRBJ2-7, with no clear D. V was cut by 5 bases and J by 1 base, with 3 bases left in between. CDR1 and CDR2 (germline): SGHTA, FQGNSA. The CDR3 has 11 residues. In nucleotides, the CDR3 is TGTGCCAGCAGCCCGTCCTACGAGCAGTACTTC. Its translation is CASSPSYEQYF.

V usage is TRBV12-3 or TRBV12-4 and J usage is TRBJ2-1, with D perhaps TRBD2 (6 bases). The CDR3 spans 14 residues. Trimming removed 8 bases from V and 0 bases from J, with 11 bases in between. The CDR3 bases are TGTGCCAGCGTTGGGGACTTCTCCTACAATGAGCAGTTCTTC. This codes for CASVGDFSYNEQFF.

This clonotype was observed many times. The V and J genes are TRBV12-3 or TRBV12-4 and TRBJ2-6, with D uncertain. The CDR3 covers 14 residues. The germline V and J ends were trimmed by 2 bases and 1 base, with 3 bases remaining between them. CDR3 in amino acids: CASSLSSGANVLTF. CDR3 DNA: TGTGCCAGCAGTTTAAGTTCTGGGGCCAACGTCCTGACTTTC.

This clonotype came up a few times. The rearrangement links TRBV9 to TRBJ2-1; 8 nucleotides match TRBD2. Trimming cost V 3 bases and J 6 bases; bases outside gene matches: 5. The germline V gene has CDR1 SGDLS and CDR2 YYNGEE. The CDR3 extends over 14 amino acids. The CDR3 nucleotides read TGTGCCAGCAGCGCCGGACTAGCCTTCAATGAGCAGTTCTTC. Amino acid sequence: CASSAGLAFNEQFF.

Remarks on this clonotype: This may arise from a read error, as a much more abundant clone is one base away. The chain combines TRBV11-2 with TRBJ2-3, with D tentatively TRBD1 or TRBD2 (5 bases each). Germline V gene lookup returns CDR1 SGHAT and CDR2 FQNNGV. There are 14 residues in the CDR3. The CDR3 sequence: CASGFGQAADTQYF. For the CDR3, the DNA is TGTGCCAGCGGCTTCGGACAAGCGGCCGATACGCAGTATTTT.

This clonotype was detected only a few times. V gene TRBV7-2 combines with J gene TRBJ2-7; TRBD2 matches 8 bases. J lost 0 bases, V lost 0 bases, and 1 base had no gene match. The CDR3 runs 15 residues. The germline gives CDR1 SGHTA, CDR2 FQGNSA. CDR3 coding DNA: TGTGCCAGCAGCTTAGCCGGGACTAGCTCCTACGAGCAGTACTTC. Protein product: CASSLAGTSSYEQYF.

The genes are TRBV4-2 and TRBJ2-7; tentatively, D is TRBD2 (5 bases). With 0 bases removed from V and 3 bases from J, the gap between germline ends came to 18 bases. Germline lookup yields CDR1 LGHNA and CDR2 YNFKEQ. There are 17 residues in the CDR3. The CDR3 region has the DNA TGTGCCAGCAGCCAAGATTATGTCACGGGCAGCGGCTACGAGCAGTACTTC. Protein sequence: CASSQDYVTGSGYEQYF.

This clonotype has more than one count but fewer than ten. The chain is built from TRBV24-1 and TRBJ1-5; D is unclear. Germline V gene data show CDR1 as KGHDR and CDR2 as SFDVKD. Trimming shortened V by 2 bases and J by 6 bases, and 16 bases separated the two germline ends. CDR3 length: 16 residues. The CDR3, as DNA: TGTGCCACCAGTGATTCCGTGGGCCCGGCAGGTCAGCCCCAGCATTTT. Encoded protein: CATSDSVGPAGQPQHF.

This clonotype has ten or more counts. The CDR3 DNA reads as TGTGCCAGCAGCCTCACAGGGGGCGGGATTCAGCCCCAGCATTTT. Translated: CASSLTGGGIQPQHF. The rearrangement joins TRBV7-2 to TRBJ1-5; 9 positions match TRBD1. V gave up 5 bases and J gave up 6 bases; unmatched junction bases: 8. CDR3 size: 15 residues. Germline V lookup: CDR1 SGHTA, CDR2 FQGNSA. Combining the CDR3 with reference TRBV7-2 and TRBJ1-5 gives the whole variable domain GAGVSQSPSNKVTEKGKDVELRCDPISGHTALYWYRQSLGQGLEFLIYFQGNSAPDKSGLPSDRFSAERTGGSVSTLTIQRTQQEDSAVYLCASSLTGGGIQPQHFGDGTRLSIL.

The rearrangement links TRBV6-2 or TRBV6-3 to TRBJ2-7; D not certain. The CDR3 contains 15 residues. Trimming took off 0 bases at V and 2 bases at J, with 11 bases between the two ends. CDR1 and CDR2 (germline): MNHEY, SVGEGT. For the CDR3, the DNA is TGTGCCAGCAGTTACTCGTACCTGAGCCCCTACGAGCAGTACTTC. It codes for CASSYSYLSPYEQYF.

The chain is built from TRBV7-8 and TRBJ2-1; 8 bases align to TRBD2. There are 16 residues in the CDR3. V gave up 4 bases and J gave up 5 bases; unmatched junction bases: 10. Per the germline V gene, CDR1 is SGHVS and CDR2 is FQNEAQ. CDR3 loop: CASSSWGSGDDNEQFF. DNA of the CDR3: TGTGCCAGCAGCTCCTGGGGTAGCGGGGATGACAATGAGCAGTTCTTC.